The 3 T cell receptor beta chains below come from one sample, sequenced in a study of radiotherapy plus CTLA-4 blockade in lung cancer. The table came from immunoSEQ multiplex PCR; TCRdb's copy has only in-frame clones and leaves some out. The table records about 110,000 clones, 70% to 90% of them present only once. The sample here was peripheral blood, taken from a patient treated with radiotherapy plus ipilimumab. Receptors were obtained from a human donor with non-small cell lung cancer that progressed on radiotherapy plus ipilimumab. Some clones in this sample may be carry-over from other donors' samples.

The rearrangement joins TRBV2 to TRBJ2-2; D perhaps matches TRBD1 (6 bases). Trimming stripped 4 bases from V and 0 bases from J, with 9 bases between. The CDR3 spans 15 residues. Germline values: CDR1 SNHLY, CDR2 FYNNEI. The CDR3 loop reads CASSGTVANTGELFF. The CDR3, as DNA: TGTGCCAGCAGTGGGACAGTCGCGAACACCGGGGAGCTGTTTTTT.

The rearrangement joins TRBV7-6 to TRBJ1-4; no reliable D call. Germline V gives CDR1 SGHVS, CDR2 FNYEAQ. V lost 1 base to trimming and J lost 10 bases, with 16 bases between them. The CDR3 is 15 amino acids. The CDR3 is CASSLVVGTDLKLFF. CDR3 sequence (DNA): TGTGCCAGCAGCTTAGTGGTAGGAACGGACCTAAAACTGTTTTTT.

This sequence joins TRBV19 and TRBJ1-2, with a weak D call TRBD1 (6 bases). Trimming pared 8 bases from V and 3 bases from J, leaving 10 bases between. In germline, CDR1 is LNHDA, CDR2 SQIVND (reference sequence). The CDR3 extends over 12 amino acids. CDR3 residues: CASGDNYYGYTF. The CDR3 coding sequence is TGTGCCAGTGGGGACAACTACTATGGCTACACCTTC.